This T cell receptor beta chain was retrieved from a study of blood T cell repertoires in COVID-19. Study-wide background: From the United States, Italy and Spain came samples of acute and convalescent COVID-19. From T cells, B-cell-depleted T cells, or PBMCs came the material, which was cDNA or gDNA.

Authors' methods: Counts of nucleated cells, estimated from reference gene primer amplification, were obtained. Assay: immunoSEQ multiplex PCR; the TCRdb copy retains only in-frame clones and omits some. Clone size and V and J calls were adopted from that table, with D and trimming inferred from the DNA. The table has about 160,000 clones, around 87% seen once; the top ten hold about 4%. Germline V gene data show CDR1 as MGHRA and CDR2 as YSYEKL. The trim removed 0 bases at V and 5 bases at J, leaving 3 bases unmatched. There are 14 residues in the CDR3. This clone is a singleton in its sample. The chain recombines TRBV4-1 with TRBJ1-1, with 7 bases lining up with TRBD1. The receptor comes from an older woman with active or convalescent COVID-19. The sample comprised peripheral blood. This CDR3 reads CASSQDHRGTEAFF. CDR3 in DNA: TGCGCCAGCAGCCAAGACCACAGGGGTACTGAAGCTTTCTTT.